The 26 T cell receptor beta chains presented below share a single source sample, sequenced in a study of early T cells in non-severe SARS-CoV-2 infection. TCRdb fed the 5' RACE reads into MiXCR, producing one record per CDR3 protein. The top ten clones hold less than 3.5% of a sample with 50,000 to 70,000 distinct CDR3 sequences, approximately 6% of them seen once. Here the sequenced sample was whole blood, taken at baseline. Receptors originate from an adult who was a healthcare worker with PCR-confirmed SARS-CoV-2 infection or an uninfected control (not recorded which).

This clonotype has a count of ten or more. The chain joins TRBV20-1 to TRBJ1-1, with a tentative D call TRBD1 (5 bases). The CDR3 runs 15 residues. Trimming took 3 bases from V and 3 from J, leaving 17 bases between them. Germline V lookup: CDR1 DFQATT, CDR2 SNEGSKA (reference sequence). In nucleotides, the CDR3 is TGCAGTGCTAGGAGACAGAAGGCGTGGGACACTGAAGCTTTCTTT. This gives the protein CSARRQKAWDTEAFF.

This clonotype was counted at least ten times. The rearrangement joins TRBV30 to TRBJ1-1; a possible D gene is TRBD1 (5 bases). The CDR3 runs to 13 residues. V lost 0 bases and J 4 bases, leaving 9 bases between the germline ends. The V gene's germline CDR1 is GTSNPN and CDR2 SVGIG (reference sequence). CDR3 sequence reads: CAWSVWGSTEAFF. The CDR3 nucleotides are TGTGCCTGGAGTGTATGGGGCAGCACTGAAGCTTTCTTT.

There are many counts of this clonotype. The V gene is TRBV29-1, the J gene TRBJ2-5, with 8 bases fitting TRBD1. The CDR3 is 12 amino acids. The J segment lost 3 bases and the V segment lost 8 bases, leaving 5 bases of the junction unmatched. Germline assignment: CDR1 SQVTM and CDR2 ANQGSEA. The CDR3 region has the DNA TGCAGCACCAGACAGGGGAAAGAGACCCAGTACTTC. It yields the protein CSTRQGKETQYF.

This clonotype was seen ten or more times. The CDR3 reads CASSLAREGLNNYGYTF. The CDR3 DNA follows: TGTGCCAGCAGCTTAGCTCGAGAGGGGCTCAATAACTATGGCTACACCTTC. This chain connects TRBV7-9 to TRBJ1-2, with D perhaps TRBD1 (5 bases). The CDR3 runs 17 residues. CDR1 is SEHNR and CDR2 is FQNEAQ in the germline V gene (reference sequence). V gave up 0 bases and J gave up 1 base, with 15 bases separating them.

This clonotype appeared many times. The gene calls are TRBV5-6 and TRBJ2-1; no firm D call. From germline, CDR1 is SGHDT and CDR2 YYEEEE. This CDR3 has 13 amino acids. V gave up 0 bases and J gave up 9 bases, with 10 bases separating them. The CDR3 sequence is CASSLVSVGEQFF. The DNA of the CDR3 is TGTGCCAGCAGCTTGGTGTCGGTGGGTGAGCAGTTCTTC.

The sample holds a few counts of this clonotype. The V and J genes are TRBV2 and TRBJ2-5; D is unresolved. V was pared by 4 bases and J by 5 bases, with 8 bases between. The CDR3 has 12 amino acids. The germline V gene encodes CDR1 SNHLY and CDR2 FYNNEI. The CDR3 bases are TGTGCCAGCAGTGTAACAAGGGAGACCCAGTACTTC. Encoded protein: CASSVTRETQYF.

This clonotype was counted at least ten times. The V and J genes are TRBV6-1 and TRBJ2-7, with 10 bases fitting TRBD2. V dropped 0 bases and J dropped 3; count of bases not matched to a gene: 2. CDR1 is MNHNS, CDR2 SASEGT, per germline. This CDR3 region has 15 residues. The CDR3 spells CASSEASSGSYEQYF. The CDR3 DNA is TGTGCCAGCAGTGAAGCGTCTAGCGGGAGCTACGAGCAGTACTTC.

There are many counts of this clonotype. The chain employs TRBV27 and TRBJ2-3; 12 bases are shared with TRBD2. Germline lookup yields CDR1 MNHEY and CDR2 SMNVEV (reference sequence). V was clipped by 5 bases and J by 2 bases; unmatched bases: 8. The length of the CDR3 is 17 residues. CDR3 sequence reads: CASSPNGLAGITDTQYF. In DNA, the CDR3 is TGTGCCAGCAGTCCAAACGGACTAGCGGGAATCACAGATACGCAGTATTTT.

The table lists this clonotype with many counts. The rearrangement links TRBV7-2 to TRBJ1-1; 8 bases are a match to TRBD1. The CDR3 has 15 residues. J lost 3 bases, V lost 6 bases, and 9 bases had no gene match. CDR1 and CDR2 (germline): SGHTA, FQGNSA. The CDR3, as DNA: TGTGCCAGCAGTTTATCAGGGGGCGCCGACACTGAAGCTTTCTTT. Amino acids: CASSLSGGADTEAFF.

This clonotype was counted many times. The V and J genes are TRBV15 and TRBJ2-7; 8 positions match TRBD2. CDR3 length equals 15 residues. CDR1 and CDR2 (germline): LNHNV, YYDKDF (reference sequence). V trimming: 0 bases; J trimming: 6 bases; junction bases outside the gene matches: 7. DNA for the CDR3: TGTGCCACCAGCAGAGATCTGGGGCTAGCGGGCGAGCAGTACTTC. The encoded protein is CATSRDLGLAGEQYF. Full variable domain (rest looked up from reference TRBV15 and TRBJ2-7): DAMVIQNPRYQVTQFGKPVTLSCSQTLNHNVMYWYQQKSSQAPKLLFHYYDKDFNNEADTPDNFQSRRPNTSFCFLDIRSPGLGDTAMYLCATSRDLGLAGEQYFGPGTRLTVT.

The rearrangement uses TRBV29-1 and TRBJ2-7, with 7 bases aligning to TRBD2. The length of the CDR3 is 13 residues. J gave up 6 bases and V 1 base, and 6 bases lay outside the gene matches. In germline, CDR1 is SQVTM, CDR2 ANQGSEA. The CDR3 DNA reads TGCAGCGTTGAAGGGACTAGGGCGGCCGAGCAGTACTTC. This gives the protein CSVEGTRAAEQYF.

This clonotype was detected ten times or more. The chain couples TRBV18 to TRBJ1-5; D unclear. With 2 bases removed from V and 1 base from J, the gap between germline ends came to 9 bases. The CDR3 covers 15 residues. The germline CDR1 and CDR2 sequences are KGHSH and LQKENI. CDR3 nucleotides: TGTGCCAGCTCACCAGGCGGAGTGAGCAATCAGCCCCAGCATTTT. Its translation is CASSPGGVSNQPQHF.

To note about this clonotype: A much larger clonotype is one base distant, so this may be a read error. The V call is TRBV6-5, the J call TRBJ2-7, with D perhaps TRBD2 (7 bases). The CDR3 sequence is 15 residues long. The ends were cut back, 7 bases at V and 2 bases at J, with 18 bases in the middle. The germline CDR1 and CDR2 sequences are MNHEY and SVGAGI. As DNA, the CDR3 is TGTGCCAGCACTCGGAGGGGGGGCGTAGCCTACGAGCAGTACTTC. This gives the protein CASTRRGGVAYEQYF.

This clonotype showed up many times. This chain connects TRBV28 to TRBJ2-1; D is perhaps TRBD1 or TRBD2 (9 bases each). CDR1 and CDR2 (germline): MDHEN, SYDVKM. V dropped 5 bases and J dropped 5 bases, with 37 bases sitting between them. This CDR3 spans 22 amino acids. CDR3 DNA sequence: TGTGCCAGCAGTCCCCTCCCTACCTCCGGGACAGGGCCAGCGGGGGGTGACAATGAGCAGTTCTTC. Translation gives CASSPLPTSGTGPAGGDNEQFF. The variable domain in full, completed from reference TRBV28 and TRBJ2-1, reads DVKVTQSSRYLVKRTGEKVFLECVQDMDHENMFWYRQDPGLGLRLIYFSYDVKMKEKGDIPEGYSVSREKKERFSLILESASTNQTSMYLCASSPLPTSGTGPAGGDNEQFFGPGTRLTVL.

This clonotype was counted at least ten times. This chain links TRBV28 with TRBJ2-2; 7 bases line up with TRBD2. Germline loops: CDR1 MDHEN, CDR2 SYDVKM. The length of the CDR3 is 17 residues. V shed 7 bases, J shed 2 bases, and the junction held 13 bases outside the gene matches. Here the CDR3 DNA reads TGTGCCAGCATCAAAGTAGGGCTAGCGGAAAACACCGGGGAGCTGTTTTTT. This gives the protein CASIKVGLAENTGELFF.

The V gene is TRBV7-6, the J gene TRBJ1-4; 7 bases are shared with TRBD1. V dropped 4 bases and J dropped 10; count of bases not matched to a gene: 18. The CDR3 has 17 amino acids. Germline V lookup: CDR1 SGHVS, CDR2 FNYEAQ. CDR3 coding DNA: TGTGCCAGCAGCTCACCCGGAACAGGGGACCCTTTTGGAAAACTGTTTTTT. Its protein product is CASSSPGTGDPFGKLFF.

CDR3 region: CASSLALAGDGYTF. The DNA of the CDR3 is TGTGCCAGCAGCTTGGCCCTGGCAGGGGATGGCTACACCTTC. V gene TRBV5-4 combines with J gene TRBJ1-2, with D possibly matching TRBD1 (6 bases). Germline CDR1 is SGHNT and CDR2 is YYREEE (reference sequence). This CDR3 is 14 amino acids long. V lost 0 bases and J lost 6, with 12 bases in between.

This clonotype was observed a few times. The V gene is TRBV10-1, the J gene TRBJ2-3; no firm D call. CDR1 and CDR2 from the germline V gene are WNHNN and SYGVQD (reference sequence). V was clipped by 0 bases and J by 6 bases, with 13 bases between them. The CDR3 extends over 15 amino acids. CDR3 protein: CASSESAPGADTQYF. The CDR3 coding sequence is TGCGCCAGCAGTGAGTCGGCCCCCGGAGCGGATACGCAGTATTTT.

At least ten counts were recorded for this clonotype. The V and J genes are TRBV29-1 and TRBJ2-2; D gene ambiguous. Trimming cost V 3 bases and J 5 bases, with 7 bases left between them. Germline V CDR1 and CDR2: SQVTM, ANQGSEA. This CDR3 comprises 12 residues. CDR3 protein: CSVERSTGELFF. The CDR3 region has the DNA TGCAGCGTTGAGAGGTCTACCGGGGAGCTGTTTTTT.

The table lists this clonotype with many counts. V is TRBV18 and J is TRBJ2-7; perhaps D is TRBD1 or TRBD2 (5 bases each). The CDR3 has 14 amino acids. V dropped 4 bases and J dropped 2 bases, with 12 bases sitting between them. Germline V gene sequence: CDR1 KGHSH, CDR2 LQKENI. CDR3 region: CASSRGGTAYEQYF. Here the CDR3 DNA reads TGTGCCAGCTCACGGGGTGGGACCGCCTACGAGCAGTACTTC.

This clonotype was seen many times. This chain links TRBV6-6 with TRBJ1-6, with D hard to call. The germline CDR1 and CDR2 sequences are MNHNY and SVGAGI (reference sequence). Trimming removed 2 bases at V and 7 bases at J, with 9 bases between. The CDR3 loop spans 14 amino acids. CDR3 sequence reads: CASSYAPLNSPLHF. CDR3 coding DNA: TGTGCCAGCAGTTACGCTCCTTTGAATTCACCCCTCCACTTT.

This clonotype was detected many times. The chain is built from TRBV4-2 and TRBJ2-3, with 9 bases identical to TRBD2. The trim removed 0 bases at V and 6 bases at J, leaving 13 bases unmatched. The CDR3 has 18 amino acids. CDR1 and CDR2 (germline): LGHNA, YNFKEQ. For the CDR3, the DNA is TGTGCCAGCAGCCAAGATTTAAGAGGCGGGAGGGGTTGGGATACGCAGTATTTT. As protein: CASSQDLRGGRGWDTQYF.

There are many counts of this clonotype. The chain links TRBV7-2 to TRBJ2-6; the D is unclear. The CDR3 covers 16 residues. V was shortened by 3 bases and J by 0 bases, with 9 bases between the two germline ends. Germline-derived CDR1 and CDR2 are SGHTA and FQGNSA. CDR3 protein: CASSLIPHSGANVLTF. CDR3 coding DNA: TGTGCCAGCAGCTTGATCCCTCACTCTGGGGCCAACGTCCTGACTTTC.

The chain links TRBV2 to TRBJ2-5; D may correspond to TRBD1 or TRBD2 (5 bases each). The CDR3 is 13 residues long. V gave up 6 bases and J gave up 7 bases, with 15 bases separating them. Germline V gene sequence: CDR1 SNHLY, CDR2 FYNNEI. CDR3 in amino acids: CASRQAEEATQYF. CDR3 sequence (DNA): TGTGCCAGCAGACAGGCGGAGGAAGCGACCCAGTACTTC.

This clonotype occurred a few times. CDR3 loop: CASQRGQETQYF. As DNA, the CDR3 is TGTGCCTCTCAGAGGGGCCAAGAGACCCAGTACTTC. The chain has TRBV2 and TRBJ2-5; the D call may be TRBD1 or TRBD2 (5 bases each). CDR1 and CDR2 from the germline V gene are SNHLY and FYNNEI. CDR3 size: 12 residues. The germline V and J ends were trimmed by 11 bases and 1 base, with 11 bases remaining between them.

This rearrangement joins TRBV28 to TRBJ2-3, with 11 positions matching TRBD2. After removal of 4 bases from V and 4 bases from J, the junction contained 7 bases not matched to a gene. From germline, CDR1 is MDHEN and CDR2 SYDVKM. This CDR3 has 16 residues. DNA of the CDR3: TGTGCCAGCAGTTACCCCCTAGCGGGAGGCGCAGATACGCAGTATTTT. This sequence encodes CASSYPLAGGADTQYF.